This T cell receptor beta chain was obtained from a study of cytomegalovirus exposure and HLA in healthy donors (dated by TCRdb to between 2016 and 2019). Regarding the complete study: According to an earlier analysis of 587 of the donors, some 180 million T cells yielded 100 million or so unique TCR beta sequences and about 280 Gb of sequence data. To predict cytomegalovirus infection status, the study combined high-throughput TCR immunosequencing, statistical association of individual TCRs with disease status, and machine learning. To decide whether each TCR beta V gene segment behaved as functional or pseudogenic, an earlier analysis of some 570 of the donors relied on high-throughput TCR beta sequencing. Donor age, sex, ethnicity and CMV serostatus were compiled together with the repertoire data. Among the roughly 390 genotyped donors, roughly 80% belonged to the genetic ancestry cluster associated with self-reported Caucasian donors. About 320 gigabases of sequencing data and around 87 million unique TCR sequences were included in an early release covering around 650 HLA-typed donors. In a later genetic analysis, genome-wide SNP genotypes for about 65% of the roughly 670 donors were used, and that subset was treated as a discovery cohort. Among some 400 genotyped donors of the cohort, an average of approximately 230,000 unique TCR beta nucleotide sequences were sequenced per donor, 15% to 20% of them non-productive. Using immunosequencing, the study profiled T cell repertoires from fewer than 700 subjects and related those repertoires to cytomegalovirus serostatus. Rather than drawing on any new phenotypic data, the later analysis identified candidate immune exposures from TCR beta sequences and the way those sequences occurred across donors. The aim of the study was to test whether cataloging public T cell receptors could identify signatures of past pathogen exposure. Besides the first cohort of around 700 subjects, a separate validation cohort made up of 120 different subjects was used. Both class I and class II loci were covered by HLA typing, at four-digit resolution. To study patterns of TCR occurrence, a later analysis re-analyzed previously published TCR beta repertoires from 666 donors and added high-resolution HLA genotyping. Every repertoire in the discovery cohort had been generated on one and the same sequencing platform. The number of typed donors differed by locus: roughly 629-640 for A, B, C, DRB1 and DQB1; approximately 540 for DQA1; approximately 600 for DPA1; and around 490 for DPB1. Roughly 5 DR-DQ haplotypes were handled as single units for association and clustering, since linkage in the cohort was strong.

In total, roughly 670 healthy bone marrow donors made up the cohort. At the time of sampling, all cohort members were nominally healthy, though unrecorded immune exposures were likely present. The donor tested CMV seronegative, placing the donor among the 350 or so seronegative members of the cohort. A peripheral blood sample was provided by each donor, and peripheral blood mononuclear cells were used for TCR beta sequencing. The Qiagen DNeasy Blood Extraction Kit was used to extract genomic DNA from the blood cell samples. Here V drops 1 base and J drops 4 bases, and the junction holds 3 bases not matched to any gene. Reading from cysteine to phenylalanine, the CDR3 counts 15 amino acids. Only CDR3 DNA is held: 45 bases, read in frame from base 1. CDR1 SGHTA and CDR2 FQGNSA are derived from the germline V gene. The library was obtained by the immunoSEQ multiplex PCR assay. The multiplex PCR relied on a mix of 60 forward primers for TCR Vbeta segments and 13 reverse primers for TCR Jbeta segments. Amplification of the CDR3 region of rearranged TCR beta genes was performed with a multiplex PCR assay on genomic DNA. The amplified TCR beta libraries were sequenced on the Illumina HiSeq System as 87-base-pair reads. As for the authors' bioinformatics: A later analysis tallied roughly 80 million unique TCR beta chains across the 666 repertoires, and some 10 million of those chains were shared by two or more donors. To remove PCR and sequencing errors, raw reads were error-corrected and collapsed into unique sequences using a nearest-neighbor algorithm that merged closely related sequences. V, D and J gene segments were assigned by aligning CDR3 sequences to IMGT reference sequences. For a sequence to be retained, at least a six-nucleotide match to both a V gene segment and a J gene segment was required. Rearrangements were classified as productive when the CDR3 lacked stop codons and remained in frame with V and J, and all other rearrangements were classified as non-productive. CDR3 was defined by IMGT convention, running from the second conserved V-encoded cysteine to the conserved J-encoded phenylalanine. Sequences without an unambiguous match to a single V gene segment were excluded from the earlier analysis of over 500 of the donors. In an earlier analysis of approximately 610 of the donors, V segments were called functional above 56.7% productive rearrangements and were called segregating when the between-donor standard deviation exceeded 5%. A statistical classification framework was developed to diagnose cytomegalovirus status using the catalog of TCR beta chain sequences. In a later analysis, TCR nucleotide sequences were compared against IMGT/GENE-DB human TR gene sequences so that V and J genes could be assigned. In a later analysis, CDR3 sequences and most-parsimonious VDJ recombination scenarios were assigned using the TCRdist pipeline. In a later analysis, each TCR beta chain was defined by its CDR3 amino acid sequence together with its V-gene family, and reads without a unique V-gene family were excluded. In a later analysis, 450 to 600 highly shared, low-generation-probability nucleotide sequences were removed to address suspected cross-contamination and a sequencing artifact. In a later analysis, a clonal expansion index was calculated for each public chain from normalized within-repertoire ranks of inferred template counts. A later analysis computed generation probabilities with a VDJ recombination model fitted to out-of-frame rearrangements, and checked the results against IGoR. In a later analysis, TCR-TCR, TCR-HLA and TCR-CMV co-occurrence was scored with hypergeometric tests, and a repertoire-size bias correction was applied to TCR pairs. False discovery rates were estimated in a later analysis by permuting HLA or CMV assignments 20 times. A later analysis grouped co-occurring TCRs with DBSCAN, adding TCRdist sequence similarity when clustering within HLA-allele-positive subsets. Repertoires with fewer than 30,000 or more than 120,000 public chains were left out of co-occurrence clustering, as were about 5 repertoires with anomalous nucleotide sharing. Held by TCRdb, this immuneACCESS table contains in-frame sequences only and omits some clones. Under half of the omission traces to an unresolved V gene where checked; the cause of the rest is unknown. V and J calls and clone size are copied from that table; D and trimming were computed from the DNA. The sample profile shows 170,000 or so clones; 75% to 85% of them were found once. The ten largest clones add up to 0.65% of the sample.

This clone has a single count. Its cognate antigen has yet to be identified. The sample holds no much larger clone one base away, and base qualities are not on file. The full study reports these points: Only TCR beta chains were sequenced in this cohort, and the absence of alpha or paired-chain data limited detectable features. Because counts were too low, roughly 18 rarely observed V segments, including chromosome 9 orphons, were left out of the earlier analysis of 587 of the donors. The authors suggested that the approach could potentially be generalized to other disease states and immunological phenotypes. Specific HLA alleles were associated with over 15,000 TCR beta sequences at a false discovery rate of 0.05 in a later analysis. Strong co-occurrence of HLA alleles, especially DR and DQ, made assigning TCR associations to individual alleles difficult. According to a later analysis, most CMV-associated TCR beta chains appeared to be HLA-restricted, and the HLA associations seemed to be driven largely by CMV exposure. The sequencing pipeline was judged likely to have produced a cluster of highly shared sequence variants as a technical artifact. Across donors, most TCR sequences were observed very rarely, whereas some public TCRs were present in many individuals. Some IMGT-functional V segments, including TRBV6-2 and TRBV6-3, could not be told apart with the 87-base-pair reads, so those segments were excluded. CMV serostatus was the only immune exposure information available for the cohort. In an earlier analysis of approximately 600 of the donors, most TCR beta V segments were observed in productive rearrangements about 87% or about 30% of the time, broadly matching IMGT annotations. Compared with equally common non-associated chains, HLA-associated TCR beta chains in a later analysis were more clonally expanded and had lower generation probabilities. A later analysis found that TCR association rates varied across HLA loci, with DRB1 alleles showing the most associated TCRs and HLA-C alleles the fewest. The classifier was reported to diagnose cytomegalovirus status with high specificity and sensitivity in both the original and validation cohorts. Because HLA typing was unavailable for some donors at each locus, only the typed subset was used in association tests. In the study, some 160 TCR beta chains were listed as associated with cytomegalovirus. The presence/absence analyses assumed that sequencing depth was roughly uniform across donors, and that assumption may not be true. Linkage disequilibrium might explain the correlated functional status among segregating V segments, but an unknown experimental factor could not be excluded. A later genetic analysis reported fewer N-insertions in productive TCRs among donors in an Asian-associated ancestry cluster than the roughly 620-donor mean. A few of the identified cytomegalovirus-associated TCR beta chains were confirmed in vitro to be specific for cytomegalovirus antigens. An association between a missense DCLRE1C variant and V-gene and J-gene trimming of TCR beta chains was found in a later genetic analysis and replicated in an independent cohort. A further reported finding was that TCR beta sequences accurately predicted the HLA-A and HLA-B alleles for most subjects in the first cohort. Several of the top co-occurrence clusters appeared to be linked to parvovirus B19, influenza, CMV and Epstein-Barr virus, according to a later analysis.

Sequenced input: PBMCs. The origin of this receptor is a boy between 10 and 17 years old in good health and CMV-seronegative. The V and J genes are TRBV7-2 and TRBJ2-3, and 9 junctional nucleotides match TRBD2. CDR3 region: CASSLVAGESDTQYF. In nucleotides, the sequence is TGTGCCAGCAGCTTAGTAGCGGGAGAATCAGATACGCAGTATTTT.